Here is one T cell receptor (beta chain) with its context. The CDR3 extends over 19 amino acids. The Seattle site enrolled patients during active infection and followed them longitudinally. The sample comes from a study of blood T cell repertoires in COVID-19. Looking at the study overall: COVID-19 samples, acute and convalescent, were from the United States, Italy and Spain.

Original data processing: Estimation of nucleated cell counts was performed using reference gene primer amplification. Clones were sequenced by immunoSEQ multiplex PCR, and TCRdb holds only the in-frame ones, with some missing. Clone size and V and J calls were adopted from that table, with D and trimming inferred from the DNA. The sample has 85,000 to 120,000 clones, about 85% seen once; the top ten hold around 5.3%. This receptor was taken from a woman between 45 and 60 years old with COVID-19, enrolled during active disease. Sequencing used peripheral blood. The chain has TRBV21-1 and TRBJ2-7; the D segment call TRBD1 is taken from the table without a DNA check. TRBV21-1 is annotated as a pseudogene. The CDR3 bases are TGTGCCAGCAGCAAAACCACAAACAGGGACACGCAGCCGAGTGGGGAGCAGTACTTC. This codes for CASSKTTNRDTQPSGEQYF.